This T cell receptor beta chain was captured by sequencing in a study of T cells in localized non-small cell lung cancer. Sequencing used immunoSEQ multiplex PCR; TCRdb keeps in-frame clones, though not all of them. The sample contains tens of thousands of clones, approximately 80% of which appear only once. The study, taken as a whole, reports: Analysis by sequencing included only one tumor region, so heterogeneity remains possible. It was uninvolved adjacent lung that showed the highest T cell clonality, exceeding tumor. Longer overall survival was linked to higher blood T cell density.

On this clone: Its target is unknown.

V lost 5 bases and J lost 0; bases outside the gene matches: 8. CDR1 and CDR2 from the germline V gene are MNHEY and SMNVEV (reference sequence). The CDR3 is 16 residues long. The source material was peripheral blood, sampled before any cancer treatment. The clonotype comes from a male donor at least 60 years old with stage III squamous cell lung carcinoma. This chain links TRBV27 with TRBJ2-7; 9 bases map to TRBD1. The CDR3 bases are TGTGCCAGCAGTCGTGTTATGACAGGGGGCTCCTACGAGCAGTACTTC. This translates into CASSRVMTGGSYEQYF.